Below are 20 T cell receptor beta chains sequenced from a single sample in a study of T cell clonality in common variable immunodeficiency. Data came from immunoSEQ multiplex PCR; TCRdb stores just in-frame clones and leaves some out. This repertoire lists fewer than 40,000 clones without singletons; 3.5% to 4% sits in the top ten. Sequencing was done on a sample of peripheral blood mononuclear cells. Receptors originate from a person aged 18 to 75 in good health.

This clone came up many times. The covered CDR3 bases are TGTGCCAGCAGTCAATGGACCGTTCGGGGGACTGAA. Translation gives CASSQWTVRGTE. The whole CDR3 protein is CASSQWTVRGTEAFF. The rearrangement joins TRBV7-9 to TRBJ1-1; D might be TRBD1 (5 bases). The read falls 3 residues short of the CDR3 end, and the missing part is taken from the germline J gene. Germline-derived CDR1 and CDR2 are SEHNR and FQNEAQ (reference sequence). The CDR3 consists of 15 residues. Trimming took off 6 bases at V and 5 bases at J, with 19 bases between the two ends. Together with reference TRBV7-9 and TRBJ1-1, the CDR3 gives the full variable domain: DTGVSQNPRHKITKRGQNVTFRCDPISEHNRLYWYRQTLGQGPEFLTYFQNEAQLEKSRLLSDRFSAERPKGSFSTLEIQRTEQGDSAMYLCASSQWTVRGTEAFFGQGTRLTVV.

This clone was seen many times. The CDR3 end lies 3 residues beyond the end of the read and is filled in from the germline J gene. This rearrangement joins TRBV20-1 to TRBJ1-2; D possibly corresponds to TRBD1 (6 bases). Germline loops: CDR1 DFQATT, CDR2 SNEGSKA (reference sequence). V lost 7 bases and J lost 5, with 11 bases in between. The CDR3 is 11 amino acids. CDR3 region: CSVEGEYGYTF. The sequenced part of the CDR3 DNA is TGCAGTGTCGAGGGGGAGTATGGC.

Worth noting for this clone: The CDR3 end falls 3 residues outside the read, so it is completed with the germline J gene. The chain employs TRBV7-9 and TRBJ2-2; D possibly corresponds to TRBD1 (6 bases). CDR1 and CDR2 from the germline V gene are SEHNR and FQNEAQ (reference sequence). CDR3 length equals 15 residues. The CDR3 loop reads CASSLGQAGGEKLFF. Incomplete CDR3 DNA: TGTGCCAGCAGCTTAGGACAGGCTGGGGGTGAAAAG.

This clone was seen ten or more times. The read comes to an end 3 residues before the CDR3 does, leaving the germline J gene to fill in the end. The gene calls are TRBV2 and TRBJ1-1; possibly TRBD1 for D (6 bases). Germline values: CDR1 SNHLY, CDR2 FYNNEI. V lost 8 bases to trimming and J lost 4 bases, with 17 bases between them. The CDR3 length is 14 residues. The CDR3 sequence: CASVTQGVGTEAFF. The covered CDR3 bases are TGTGCCAGCGTCACACAGGGTGTCGGCACTGAA.

Ten or more counts support this clone. The sequenced fragment ends 3 residues before the CDR3 boundary, so the rest is inferred from the germline J gene. This chain connects TRBV5-1 to TRBJ2-4; 7 bases match TRBD2. The CDR3 has 14 amino acids. CDR1 is SGHRS and CDR2 is YFSETQ in the germline V gene. V lost 5 bases and J lost 5; bases outside the gene matches: 7. The sequenced CDR3 bases are TGCGCCAGCAGGGGATCTAGCGGACAAAACATT. It specifies CASRGSSGQNI. The entire CDR3 protein is CASRGSSGQNIQYF.

This clone was seen at least ten times. The observed sequence ends 3 residues before the CDR3 terminus, with the missing tail filled in from the germline J gene. The chain links TRBV14 to TRBJ2-1; 13 nucleotides match TRBD2. The CDR3 totals 14 residues. Trimming removed 6 bases from V and 9 bases from J; junction bases left unmatched: 5. The germline V gene has CDR1 SGHDN and CDR2 FVKESK. This CDR3 reads CASRGTSGTREQFF. CDR3 bases read: TGTGCCAGCAGAGGGACTAGCGGGACCCGTGAG.

This clone was recorded many times. Sequencing ends 3 residues short of the CDR3 end; the germline J gene provides the rest. J is TRBJ2-5 and V is TRBV5-8; 10 bases line up with TRBD1. The CDR3 contains 15 residues. From germline, CDR1 is SGHTS and CDR2 YDEGEE. V was clipped by 3 bases and J by 5 bases; unmatched bases: 7. Incomplete CDR3 DNA: TGTGCCAGCAGCTCTCTCGACAGGGGGCGGGAGACC. Protein sequence: CASSSLDRGRET. The whole CDR3 region reads CASSSLDRGRETQYF.

This clone came up a few times. Read data end 3 residues before the CDR3 end; the end is taken from the germline J gene. Other DNA variants within this sample encode the same CDR3. The chain links TRBV30 to TRBJ2-2, with a tentative D call TRBD1 (6 bases). From germline, CDR1 is GTSNPN and CDR2 SVGIG (reference sequence). The CDR3 is 13 residues long. CDR3 residues: CASMTGENEKLFF. The sequenced part of the CDR3 DNA is TGTGCCTCGATGACAGGCGAAAATGAAAAG.

Comments on this clone: Read coverage stops 3 residues before the CDR3 terminus; the germline J gene supplies the remainder. The chain couples TRBV2 to TRBJ2-7; TRBD1 aligns across 8 bases. The CDR3 contains 14 residues. J gave up 3 bases and V 6 bases, and 7 bases lay outside the gene matches. The V gene's germline CDR1 is SNHLY and CDR2 FYNNEI. The covered CDR3 bases are TGTGCCAGCAGATCCGGACAGGGAGGCTACGAG. Translating gives CASRSGQGGYE. In full, the CDR3 reads CASRSGQGGYEQYF.

This clone has at least ten counts. The read gets to within 3 residues of the CDR3 end, and the germline J gene fills in the rest. The chain combines TRBV7-7 with TRBJ2-4, with D tentatively TRBD1 (6 bases). Per germline, CDR1 SSHAT and CDR2 FNYEAQ (reference sequence). This CDR3 has 12 amino acids. With 5 bases removed from V and 9 bases from J, the gap between germline ends came to 11 bases. CDR3 loop: CASSPDRVIQYF. The sequenced CDR3 bases are TGTGCCAGCAGCCCGGACAGAGTCATT.

This clone was seen repeatedly, ten times or more. The CDR3 is cut off 3 residues early in the read; its end comes from the germline J gene. This rearrangement joins TRBV6-4 to TRBJ1-1; 12 nucleotides match TRBD1. V shed 9 bases, J shed 0 bases, and the junction held 17 bases outside the gene matches. Germline V gives CDR1 MRHNA, CDR2 SNTAGT. The CDR3 spans 19 residues. The CDR3 DNA, read in part, is TGTGCCAGAAGGGACAGGGGGCTGGGGAGTGGGGGCATGAACACTGAA. It translates to CARRDRGLGSGGMNTE. The CDR3 in its entirety is CARRDRGLGSGGMNTEAFF.

This clone was detected ten times or more. The read terminates 3 residues before the CDR3 end, so the remaining end is supplied by the germline J gene. The chain combines TRBV12-5 with TRBJ2-2; TRBD2 agrees at 9 bases. This CDR3 has 17 amino acids. The ends lost 6 bases at V and 3 bases at J; junction bases unmatched: 11. CDR1 and CDR2 from the germline V gene are LGHNT and FRNRAP. The CDR3 DNA, read in part, is TGTGCTAGTGGGCGCACCTTAGCGGGGGCCCACACCGGGGAG. Its translation is CASGRTLAGAHTGE. The whole CDR3 is CASGRTLAGAHTGELFF.

Points on this clone: The sequence runs out 3 residues before the end of the CDR3; the remainder is reconstructed from the germline J gene. This chain connects TRBV2 to TRBJ2-3, with D maybe TRBD1 (6 bases). The V gene's germline CDR1 is SNHLY and CDR2 FYNNEI. The CDR3 extends over 14 amino acids. The CDR3: CAKSARDKQEAQYF. Incomplete CDR3 DNA: TGTGCCAAGTCTGCCCGGGACAAACAAGAGGCG.

This clone came up many times. From the germline J gene comes the end of the CDR3, since the read stops 3 residues before it. The J gene is TRBJ1-2, the V gene TRBV29-1; D may be TRBD1 (5 bases). The CDR3 has 13 residues. Germline values: CDR1 SQVTM, CDR2 ANQGSEA. The V end lost 5 bases, the J end lost 4 bases, and 14 bases lay between the germline ends. The DNA read from the CDR3 is TGCAGCGTTCAAACAGGAGATATCTATGGC. Protein sequence: CSVQTGDIYG. The CDR3 in its entirety is CSVQTGDIYGYTF. Full variable domain (outside the CDR3, taken from reference TRBV29-1 and TRBJ1-2): SAVISQKPSRDICQRGTSLTIQCQVDSQVTMMFWYRQQPGQSLTLIATANQGSEATYESGFVIDKFPISRPNLTFSTLTVSNMSPEDSSIYLCSVQTGDIYGYTFGSGTRLTVV.

This clone was recorded many times. The read comes to an end 3 residues before the CDR3 does, leaving the germline J gene to fill in the end. This rearrangement joins TRBV19 to TRBJ1-6; the D is unclear. Germline values: CDR1 LNHDA, CDR2 SQIVND (reference sequence). The CDR3 contains 14 residues. Deletions cut 6 bases from V and 5 bases from J, with 11 bases between. The CDR3 bases that were read are TGTGCCAGTAGGGTGATGGGCCATAATTCACCC. It encodes CASRVMGHNSP. The CDR3, in full, reads CASRVMGHNSPLHF. Full variable domain (outside the CDR3, taken from reference TRBV19 and TRBJ1-6): DGGITQSPKYLFRKEGQNVTLSCEQNLNHDAMYWYRQDPGQGLRLIYYSQIVNDFQKGDIAEGYSVSREKKESFPLTVTSAQKNPTAFYLCASRVMGHNSPLHFGNGTRLTVT.

Note on this clone: The read is 3 residues too short to cover the CDR3 end, so that end is filled in from the germline J gene. The V and J genes are TRBV20-1 and TRBJ1-1, with a weak D call TRBD1 (6 bases). The CDR3 length is 13 residues. Germline loops: CDR1 DFQATT, CDR2 SNEGSKA (reference sequence). V lost 6 bases, J lost 1 base, and 12 bases lay in between. CDR3 bases read: TGCAGTGCCGCGGGACACGCGAACACTGAA. This codes for CSAAGHANTE. The complete CDR3 reads CSAAGHANTEAFF.

This clone came up many times. The sequenced part of the CDR3 DNA is TGCGCCAGCAGCCCCTGGGGCCCTGGACTAGCGGGAGACCACTCCTACGAG. Its translation: CASSPWGPGLAGDHSYE. The whole CDR3 protein reads CASSPWGPGLAGDHSYEQYF. This chain links TRBV5-1 with TRBJ2-7, with 13 bases matching TRBD2. Read coverage stops 3 residues before the CDR3 terminus; the germline J gene supplies the remainder. V dropped 4 bases and J dropped 0; count of bases not matched to a gene: 16. Germline V gene sequence: CDR1 SGHRS, CDR2 YFSETQ. This CDR3 is 20 amino acids long.

There are many counts of this clone. The DNA ends 3 residues before the CDR3 does, and the rest of the CDR3 is filled in from the germline J gene. The chain combines TRBV30 with TRBJ1-3; the D gene is possibly TRBD1 (6 bases). The CDR3 consists of 13 residues. The germline CDR1 and CDR2 sequences are GTSNPN and SVGIG (reference sequence). V dropped 5 bases and J dropped 2 bases, with 10 bases sitting between them. The CDR3 reads CAWEGGTGNTIYF. Incomplete CDR3 DNA: TGTGCCTGGGAGGGGGGGACTGGAAACACC.

This clone has ten or more counts. The CDR3 extends 3 residues past the end of the read, so its final part is completed from the germline J gene. This chain connects TRBV7-9 to TRBJ1-1; D remains ambiguous. The V end was cut by 5 bases, the J end by 0 bases, with 10 bases between. The CDR3 has 14 residues. CDR1 SEHNR and CDR2 FQNEAQ come from the germline V gene (reference sequence). The sequenced part of the CDR3 DNA is TGTGCCAGCAGCAGGTCGAAGTTGAACACTGAA. Protein sequence: CASSRSKLNTE. The CDR3 in its entirety is CASSRSKLNTEAFF.

This clone was detected many times. The read ends 3 residues early relative to the CDR3; the germline J gene fills the gap. The V gene is TRBV19, the J gene TRBJ2-1; 8 bases fit TRBD2. Per germline, CDR1 LNHDA and CDR2 SQIVND (reference sequence). The CDR3 runs to 15 residues. Trimming removed 3 bases from V and 4 bases from J; junction bases left unmatched: 5. Incomplete CDR3 DNA: TGTGCCAGTAGTATTAGCGGGGCCGTTTACAATGAG. Its translation: CASSISGAVYNE. The CDR3 in its entirety is CASSISGAVYNEQFF.